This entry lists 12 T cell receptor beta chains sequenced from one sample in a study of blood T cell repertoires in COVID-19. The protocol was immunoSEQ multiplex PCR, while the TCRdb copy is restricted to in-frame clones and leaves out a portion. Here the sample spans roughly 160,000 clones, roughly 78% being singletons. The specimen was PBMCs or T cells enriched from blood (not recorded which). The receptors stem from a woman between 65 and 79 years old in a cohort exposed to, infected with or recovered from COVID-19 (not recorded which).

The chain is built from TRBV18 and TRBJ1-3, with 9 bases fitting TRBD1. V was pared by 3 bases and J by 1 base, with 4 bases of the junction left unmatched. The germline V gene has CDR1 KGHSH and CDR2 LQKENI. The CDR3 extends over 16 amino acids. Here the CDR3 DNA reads TGTGCCAGCTCACCCGGGACAGGGCGATCTGGAAACACCATATATTTT. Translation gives CASSPGTGRSGNTIYF.

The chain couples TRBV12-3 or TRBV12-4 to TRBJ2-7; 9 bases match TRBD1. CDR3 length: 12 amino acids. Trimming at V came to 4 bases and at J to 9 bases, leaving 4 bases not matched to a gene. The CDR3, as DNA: TGTGCCAGCAGTTCCTCGGACAGGGGGCAGTACTTC. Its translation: CASSSSDRGQYF.

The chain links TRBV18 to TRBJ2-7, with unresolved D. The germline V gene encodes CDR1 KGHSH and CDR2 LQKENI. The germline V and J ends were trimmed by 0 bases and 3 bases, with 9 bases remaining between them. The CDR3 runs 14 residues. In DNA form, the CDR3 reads TGTGCCAGCTCACCACCGGCTTTTGACTACGAGCAGTACTTC. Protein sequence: CASSPPAFDYEQYF.

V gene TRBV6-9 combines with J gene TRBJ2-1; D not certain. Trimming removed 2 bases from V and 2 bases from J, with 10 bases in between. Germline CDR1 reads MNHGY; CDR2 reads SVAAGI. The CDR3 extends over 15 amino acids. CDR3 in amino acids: CASSYQAVAYNEQFF. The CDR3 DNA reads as TGTGCCAGCAGTTATCAGGCCGTAGCCTACAATGAGCAGTTCTTC.

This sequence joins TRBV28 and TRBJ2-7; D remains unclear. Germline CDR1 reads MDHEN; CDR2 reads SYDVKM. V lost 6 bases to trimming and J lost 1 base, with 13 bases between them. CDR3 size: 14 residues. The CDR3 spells CASSPIGPSYEQYF. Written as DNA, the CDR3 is TGTGCCAGCAGCCCGATTGGCCCGTCCTACGAGCAGTACTTC.

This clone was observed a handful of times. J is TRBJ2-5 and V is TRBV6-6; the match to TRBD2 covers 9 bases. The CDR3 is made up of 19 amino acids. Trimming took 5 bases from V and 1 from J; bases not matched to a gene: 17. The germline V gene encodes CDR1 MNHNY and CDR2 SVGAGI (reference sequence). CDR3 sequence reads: CASSRTGKTSGFFQETQYF. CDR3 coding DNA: TGTGCCAGCAGTCGGACGGGGAAGACTAGCGGATTTTTCCAAGAGACCCAGTACTTC.

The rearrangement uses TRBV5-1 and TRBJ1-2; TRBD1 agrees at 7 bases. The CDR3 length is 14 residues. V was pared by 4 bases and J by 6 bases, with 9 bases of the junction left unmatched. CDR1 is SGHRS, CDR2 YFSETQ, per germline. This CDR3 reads CASSTGQPENGYTF. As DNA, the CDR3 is TGCGCCAGCAGCACGGGACAGCCGGAGAATGGCTACACCTTC.

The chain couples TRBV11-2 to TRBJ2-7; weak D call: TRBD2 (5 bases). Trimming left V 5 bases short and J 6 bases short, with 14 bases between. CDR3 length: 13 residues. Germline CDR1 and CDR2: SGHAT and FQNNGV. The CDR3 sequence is CASSILSGSEQYF. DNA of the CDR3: TGTGCCAGCAGCATACTGAGTGGGAGCGAGCAGTACTTC. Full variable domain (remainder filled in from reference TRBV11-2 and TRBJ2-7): EAGVAQSPRYKIIEKRQSVAFWCNPISGHATLYWYQQILGQGPKLLIQFQNNGVVDDSQLPKDRFSAERLKGVDSTLKIQPAKLEDSAVYLCASSILSGSEQYFGPGTRLTVT.

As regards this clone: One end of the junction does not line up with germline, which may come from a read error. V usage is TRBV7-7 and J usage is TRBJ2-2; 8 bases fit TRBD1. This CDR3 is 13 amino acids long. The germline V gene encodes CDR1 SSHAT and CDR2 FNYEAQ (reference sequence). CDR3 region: CASSTDRGGELFF. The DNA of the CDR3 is TGTGCTAGCAGCACCGACAGGGGCGGGGAGCTGTTTTTT.

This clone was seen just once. CDR3 protein: CASSVGAPSTDTQYF. CDR3 nucleotide sequence: TGTGCCAGCAGCGTAGGGGCCCCAAGCACAGATACGCAGTATTTT. V usage is TRBV6-5 and J usage is TRBJ2-3; tentative D call: TRBD1 (5 bases). The length of the CDR3 is 15 residues. Per germline, CDR1 MNHEY and CDR2 SVGAGI. With 6 bases removed from V and 0 bases from J, the gap between germline ends came to 13 bases.

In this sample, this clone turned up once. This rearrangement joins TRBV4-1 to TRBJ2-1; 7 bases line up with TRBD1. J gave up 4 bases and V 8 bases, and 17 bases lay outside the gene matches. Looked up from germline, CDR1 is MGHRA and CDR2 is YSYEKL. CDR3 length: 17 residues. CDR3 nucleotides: TGCGCCAGCTCAACGGGGACCGTACCGGGACAGTACAATGAGCAGTTCTTC. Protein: CASSTGTVPGQYNEQFF.

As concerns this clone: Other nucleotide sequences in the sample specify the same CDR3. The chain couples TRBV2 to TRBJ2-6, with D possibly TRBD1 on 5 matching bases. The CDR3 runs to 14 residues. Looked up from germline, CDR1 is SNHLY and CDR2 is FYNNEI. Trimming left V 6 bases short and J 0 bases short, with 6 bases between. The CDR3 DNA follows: TGTGCCAGCAGCGACAGCTCTGGGGCCAACGTCCTGACTTTC. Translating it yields CASSDSSGANVLTF.